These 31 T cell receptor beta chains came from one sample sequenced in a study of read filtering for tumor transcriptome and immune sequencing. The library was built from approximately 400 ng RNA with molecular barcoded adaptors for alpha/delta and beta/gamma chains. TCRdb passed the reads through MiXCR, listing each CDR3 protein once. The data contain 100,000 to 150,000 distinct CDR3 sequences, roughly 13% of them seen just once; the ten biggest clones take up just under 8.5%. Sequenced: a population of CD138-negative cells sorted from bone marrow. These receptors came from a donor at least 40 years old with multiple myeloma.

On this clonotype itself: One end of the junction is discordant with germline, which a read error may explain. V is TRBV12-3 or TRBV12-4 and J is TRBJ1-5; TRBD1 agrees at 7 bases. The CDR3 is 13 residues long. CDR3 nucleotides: TGCGCCAGCAGCGACAGGGAGAATCAGCCCCAGCATTTT. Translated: CASSDRENQPQHF.

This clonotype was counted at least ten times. CDR3 sequence: CASSVSDGGELFF. Here the CDR3 DNA reads TGTGCCAGCAGCGTAAGTGACGGTGGGGAGCTGTTTTTT. The J gene is TRBJ2-2, the V gene TRBV9, with D unclear. V was shortened by 1 base and J by 8 bases, with 9 bases between the two germline ends. CDR3 length: 13 residues. From germline, CDR1 is SGDLS and CDR2 YYNGEE.

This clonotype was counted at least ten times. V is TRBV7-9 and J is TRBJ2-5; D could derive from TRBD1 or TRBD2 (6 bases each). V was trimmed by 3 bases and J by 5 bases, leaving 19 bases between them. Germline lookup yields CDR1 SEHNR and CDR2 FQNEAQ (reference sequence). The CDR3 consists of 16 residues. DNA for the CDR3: TGTGCCAGCAGCTTGATTATTTTGGGGGGCACCGAGACCCAGTACTTC. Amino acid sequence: CASSLIILGGTETQYF.

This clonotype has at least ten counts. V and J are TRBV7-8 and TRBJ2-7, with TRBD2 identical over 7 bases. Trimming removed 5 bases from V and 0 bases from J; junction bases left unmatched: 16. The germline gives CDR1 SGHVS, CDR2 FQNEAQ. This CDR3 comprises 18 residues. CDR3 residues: CASSPLRIAGPASYEQYF. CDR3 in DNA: TGTGCCAGCAGCCCCCTCCGTATAGCGGGCCCGGCCTCCTACGAGCAGTACTTC.

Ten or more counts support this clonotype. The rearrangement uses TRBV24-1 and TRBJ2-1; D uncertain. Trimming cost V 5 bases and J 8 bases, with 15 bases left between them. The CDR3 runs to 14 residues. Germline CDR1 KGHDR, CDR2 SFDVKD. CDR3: CATSVPELGHEQFF. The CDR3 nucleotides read TGTGCCACCAGTGTCCCAGAGCTGGGTCATGAGCAGTTCTTC.

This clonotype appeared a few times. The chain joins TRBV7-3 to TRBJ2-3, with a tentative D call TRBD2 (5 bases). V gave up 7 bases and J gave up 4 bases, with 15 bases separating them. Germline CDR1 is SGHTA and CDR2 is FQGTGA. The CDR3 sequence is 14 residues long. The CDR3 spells CASKTSGSSDTQYF. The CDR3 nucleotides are TGTGCCAGCAAAACTTCGGGGTCTTCAGATACGCAGTATTTT.

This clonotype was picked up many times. This CDR3 reads CASSFASGRGDEQFF. The CDR3 nucleotides read TGTGCCAGCAGCTTTGCTAGCGGGAGAGGAGATGAGCAGTTCTTC. This rearrangement joins TRBV7-9 to TRBJ2-1, with 10 bases that match TRBD2. Looked up from germline, CDR1 is SEHNR and CDR2 is FQNEAQ (reference sequence). The CDR3 is 15 residues long. Losses at the gene ends were 3 bases for V and 8 bases for J; bases not matched to a gene: 7.

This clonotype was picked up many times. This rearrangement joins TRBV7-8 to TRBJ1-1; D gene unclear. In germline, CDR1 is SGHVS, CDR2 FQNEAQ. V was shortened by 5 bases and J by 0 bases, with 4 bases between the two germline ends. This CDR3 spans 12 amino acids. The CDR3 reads CASSPVNTEAFF. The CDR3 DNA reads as TGTGCCAGCAGCCCAGTGAACACTGAAGCTTTCTTT. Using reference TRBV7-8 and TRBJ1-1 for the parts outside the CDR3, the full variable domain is GAGVSQSPRYKVAKRGQDVALRCDPISGHVSLFWYQQALGQGPEFLTYFQNEAQLDKSGLPSDRFFAERPEGSVSTLKIQRTQQEDSAVYLCASSPVNTEAFFGQGTRLTVV.

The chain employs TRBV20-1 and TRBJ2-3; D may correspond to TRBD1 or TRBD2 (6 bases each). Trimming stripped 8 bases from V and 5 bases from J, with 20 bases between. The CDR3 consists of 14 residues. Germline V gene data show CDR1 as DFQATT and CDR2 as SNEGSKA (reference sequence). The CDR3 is CSTSGGGQKDTQYF. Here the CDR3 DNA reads TGCAGTACCAGCGGTGGGGGGCAGAAAGATACGCAGTATTTT.

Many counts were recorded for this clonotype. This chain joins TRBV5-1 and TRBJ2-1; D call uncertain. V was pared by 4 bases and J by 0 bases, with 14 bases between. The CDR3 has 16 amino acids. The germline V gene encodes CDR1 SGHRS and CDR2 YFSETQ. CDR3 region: CASSPQASSSYNEQFF. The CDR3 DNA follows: TGCGCCAGCAGCCCCCAGGCTTCTAGCTCCTACAATGAGCAGTTCTTC.

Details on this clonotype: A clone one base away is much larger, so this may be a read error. CDR3 amino acids: CSVVCGNEQYF. In nucleotides, the CDR3 is TGCAGCGTTGTTTGCGGGAACGAGCAGTACTTC. The rearrangement links TRBV29-1 to TRBJ2-7, with D possibly being TRBD2 (6 bases). Between the trimmed V and J ends, which lost 4 bases and 5 bases, there was a span of 9 bases. CDR1 and CDR2 (germline): SQVTM, ANQGSEA. The CDR3 runs to 11 residues.

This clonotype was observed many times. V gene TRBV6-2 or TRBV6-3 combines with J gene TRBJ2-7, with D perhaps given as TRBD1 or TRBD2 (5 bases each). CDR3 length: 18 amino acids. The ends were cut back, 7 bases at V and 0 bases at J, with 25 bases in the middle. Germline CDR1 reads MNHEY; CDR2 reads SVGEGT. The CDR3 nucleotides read TGTGCCAGCACCCCACAGGCGGCGGGCCGAGGGCCCTCCTACGAGCAGTACTTC. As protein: CASTPQAAGRGPSYEQYF.

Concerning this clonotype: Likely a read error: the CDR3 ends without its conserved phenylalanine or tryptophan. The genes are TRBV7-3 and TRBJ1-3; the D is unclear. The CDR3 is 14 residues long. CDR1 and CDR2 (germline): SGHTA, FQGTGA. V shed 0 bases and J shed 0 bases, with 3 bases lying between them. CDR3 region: CASSLTGSGNTIYL. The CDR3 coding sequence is TGTGCCAGCAGCTTAACGGGCTCTGGAAACACCATATATCTT.

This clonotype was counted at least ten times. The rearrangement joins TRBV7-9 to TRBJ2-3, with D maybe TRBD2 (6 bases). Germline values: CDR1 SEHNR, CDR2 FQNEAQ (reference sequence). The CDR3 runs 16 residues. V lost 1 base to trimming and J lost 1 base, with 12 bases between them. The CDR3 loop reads CASSLGASDRTDTQYF. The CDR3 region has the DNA TGTGCCAGCAGCTTAGGGGCTAGCGACCGCACAGATACGCAGTATTTT.

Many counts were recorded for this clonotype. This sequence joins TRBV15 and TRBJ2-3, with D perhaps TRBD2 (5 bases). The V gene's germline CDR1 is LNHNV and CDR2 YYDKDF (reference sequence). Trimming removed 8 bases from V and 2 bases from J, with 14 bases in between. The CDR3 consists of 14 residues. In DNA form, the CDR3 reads TGTGCCACCCGCAAGAGCGGCGACACAGATACGCAGTATTTT. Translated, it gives CATRKSGDTDTQYF.

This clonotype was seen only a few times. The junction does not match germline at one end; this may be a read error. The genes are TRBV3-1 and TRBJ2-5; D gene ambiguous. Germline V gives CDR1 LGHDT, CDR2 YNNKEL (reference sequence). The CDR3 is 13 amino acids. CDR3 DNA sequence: TGTGCCAGCAGCCAAGCGTCTGTCGAGACCCAGTACTTT. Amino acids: CASSQASVETQYF.

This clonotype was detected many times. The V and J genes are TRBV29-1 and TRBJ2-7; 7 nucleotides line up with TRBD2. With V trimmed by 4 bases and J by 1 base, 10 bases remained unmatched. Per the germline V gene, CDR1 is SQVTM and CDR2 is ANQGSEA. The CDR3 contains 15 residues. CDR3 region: CSVVAAGDQSYEQYF. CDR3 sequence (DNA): TGCAGCGTTGTTGCTGCGGGAGATCAGTCCTACGAGCAGTACTTC.

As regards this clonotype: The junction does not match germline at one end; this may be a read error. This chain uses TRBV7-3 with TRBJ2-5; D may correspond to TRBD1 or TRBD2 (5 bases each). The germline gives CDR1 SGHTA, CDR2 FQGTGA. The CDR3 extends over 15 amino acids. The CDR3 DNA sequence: TGTGCCAGCAGCCCCGGGACGTTAGAACAAGCGACCCAGTACTTC. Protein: CASSPGTLEQATQYF.

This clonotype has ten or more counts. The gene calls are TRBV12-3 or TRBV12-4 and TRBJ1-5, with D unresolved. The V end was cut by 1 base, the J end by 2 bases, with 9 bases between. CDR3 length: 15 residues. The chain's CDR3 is CASSLGGIGNQPQHF. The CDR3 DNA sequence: TGTGCCAGCAGTTTAGGGGGAATTGGCAATCAGCCCCAGCATTTT.

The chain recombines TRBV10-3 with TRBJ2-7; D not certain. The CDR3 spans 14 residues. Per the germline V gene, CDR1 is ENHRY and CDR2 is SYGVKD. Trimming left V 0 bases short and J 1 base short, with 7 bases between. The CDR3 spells CAISESQGSYEQYF. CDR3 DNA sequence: TGTGCCATCAGTGAGTCTCAAGGATCCTACGAGCAGTACTTC.

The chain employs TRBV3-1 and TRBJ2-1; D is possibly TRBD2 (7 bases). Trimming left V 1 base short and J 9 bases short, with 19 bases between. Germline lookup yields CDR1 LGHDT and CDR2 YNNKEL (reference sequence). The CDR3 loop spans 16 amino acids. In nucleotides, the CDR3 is TGTGCCAGCAGCCAAGCCCCCGGAGGGGGGGCGGGTGAGCAGTTCTTC. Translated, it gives CASSQAPGGGAGEQFF.

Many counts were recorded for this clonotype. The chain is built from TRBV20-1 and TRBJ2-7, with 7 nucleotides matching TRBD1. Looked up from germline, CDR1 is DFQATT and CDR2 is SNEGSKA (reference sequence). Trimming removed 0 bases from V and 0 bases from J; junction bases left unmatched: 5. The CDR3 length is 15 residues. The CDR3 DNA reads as TGCAGTGCTAGAGATGAGGACAGGAGCTCCTACGAGCAGTACTTC. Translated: CSARDEDRSSYEQYF.

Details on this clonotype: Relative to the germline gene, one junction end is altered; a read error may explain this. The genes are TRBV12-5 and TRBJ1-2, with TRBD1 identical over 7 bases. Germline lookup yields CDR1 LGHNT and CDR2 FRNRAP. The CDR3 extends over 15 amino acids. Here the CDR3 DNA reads TGTGCTAGTGGTTTCTTTCCCGACAGGGAGGGTGGCTACACTTTC. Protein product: CASGFFPDREGGYTF.

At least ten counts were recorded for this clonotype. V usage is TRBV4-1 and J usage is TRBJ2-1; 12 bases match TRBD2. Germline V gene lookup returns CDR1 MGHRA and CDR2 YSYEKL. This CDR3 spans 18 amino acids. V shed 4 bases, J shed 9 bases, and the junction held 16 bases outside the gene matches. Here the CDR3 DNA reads TGCGCCAGCAGCCTAACAGCTATAACTAGCGGGAGGAGGGGTGAGCAGTTCTTC. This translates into CASSLTAITSGRRGEQFF.

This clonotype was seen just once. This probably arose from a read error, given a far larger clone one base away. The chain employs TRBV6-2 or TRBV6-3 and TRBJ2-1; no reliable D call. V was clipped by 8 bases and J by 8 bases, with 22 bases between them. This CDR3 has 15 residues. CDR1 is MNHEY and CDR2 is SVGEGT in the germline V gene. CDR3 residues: CASGEGSKKLDEQFF. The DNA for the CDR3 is TGTGCCAGCGGTGAAGGGTCCAAAAAGTTGGATGAGCAGTTCTTC.

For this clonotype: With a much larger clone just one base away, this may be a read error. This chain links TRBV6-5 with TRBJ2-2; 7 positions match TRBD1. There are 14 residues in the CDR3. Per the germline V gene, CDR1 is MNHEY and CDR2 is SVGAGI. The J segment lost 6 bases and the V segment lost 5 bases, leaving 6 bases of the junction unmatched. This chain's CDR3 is CASSRQGGAGELFF. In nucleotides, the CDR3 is TGTGCCAGCAGTAGACAGGGTGGAGCCGGGGAGCTGTTTTTT.

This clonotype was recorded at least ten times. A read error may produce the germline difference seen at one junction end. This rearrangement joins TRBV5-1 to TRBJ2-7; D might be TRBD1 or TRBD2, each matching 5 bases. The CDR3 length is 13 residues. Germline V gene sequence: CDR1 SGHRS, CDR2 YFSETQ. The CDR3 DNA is TGCGCCAGCGACACAGAGGGGCTCGGGGAGCAGTACTTT. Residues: CASDTEGLGEQYF.

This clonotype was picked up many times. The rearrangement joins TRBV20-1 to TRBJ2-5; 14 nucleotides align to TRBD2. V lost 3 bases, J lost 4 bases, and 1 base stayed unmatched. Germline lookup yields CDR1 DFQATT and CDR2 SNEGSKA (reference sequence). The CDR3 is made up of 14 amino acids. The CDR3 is CSASGLAGGETQYF. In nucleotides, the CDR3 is TGCAGTGCTAGCGGACTAGCGGGAGGAGAGACCCAGTACTTC.

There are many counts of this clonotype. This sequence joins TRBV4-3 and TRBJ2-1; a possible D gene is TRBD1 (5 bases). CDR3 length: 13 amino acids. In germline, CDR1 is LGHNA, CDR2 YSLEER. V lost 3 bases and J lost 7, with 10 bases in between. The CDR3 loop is CASSHRRENEQFF. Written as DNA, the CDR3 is TGCGCCAGCAGCCACCGCAGGGAAAATGAGCAGTTCTTC.

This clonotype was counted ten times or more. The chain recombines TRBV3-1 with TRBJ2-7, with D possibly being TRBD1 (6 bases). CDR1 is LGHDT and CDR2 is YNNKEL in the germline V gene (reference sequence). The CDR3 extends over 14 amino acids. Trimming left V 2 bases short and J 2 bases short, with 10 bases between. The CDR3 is CASSQSTGPYEQYF. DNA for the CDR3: TGTGCCAGCAGCCAAAGCACAGGGCCCTACGAGCAGTACTTC.

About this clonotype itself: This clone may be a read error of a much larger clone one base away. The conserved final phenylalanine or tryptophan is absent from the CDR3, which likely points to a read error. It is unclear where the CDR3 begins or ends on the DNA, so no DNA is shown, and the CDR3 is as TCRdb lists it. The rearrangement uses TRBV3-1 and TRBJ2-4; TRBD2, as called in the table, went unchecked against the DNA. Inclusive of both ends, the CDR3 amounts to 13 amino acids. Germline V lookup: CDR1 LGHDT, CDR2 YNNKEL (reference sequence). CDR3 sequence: CASSQGGGGSSHS.